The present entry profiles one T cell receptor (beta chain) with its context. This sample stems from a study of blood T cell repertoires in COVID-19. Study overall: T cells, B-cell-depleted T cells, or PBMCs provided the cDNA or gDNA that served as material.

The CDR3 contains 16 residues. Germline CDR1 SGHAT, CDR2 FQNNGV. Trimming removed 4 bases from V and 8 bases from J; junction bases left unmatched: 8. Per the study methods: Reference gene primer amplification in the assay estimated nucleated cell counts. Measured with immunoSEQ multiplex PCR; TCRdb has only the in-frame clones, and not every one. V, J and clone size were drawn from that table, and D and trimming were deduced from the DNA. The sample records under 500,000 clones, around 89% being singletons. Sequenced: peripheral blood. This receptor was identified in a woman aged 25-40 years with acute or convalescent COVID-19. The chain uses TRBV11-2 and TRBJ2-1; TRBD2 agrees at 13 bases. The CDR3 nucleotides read TGTGCCAGCAGCTCGATGACTAGCGGGGGGCCCGATGAGCAGTTCTTC. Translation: CASSSMTSGGPDEQFF.